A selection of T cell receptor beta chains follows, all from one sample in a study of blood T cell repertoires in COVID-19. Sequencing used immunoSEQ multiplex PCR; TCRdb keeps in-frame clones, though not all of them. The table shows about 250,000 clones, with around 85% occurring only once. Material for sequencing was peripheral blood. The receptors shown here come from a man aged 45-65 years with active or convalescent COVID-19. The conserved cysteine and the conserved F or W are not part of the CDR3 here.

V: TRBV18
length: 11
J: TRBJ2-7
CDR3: ASSPPGVSEQY

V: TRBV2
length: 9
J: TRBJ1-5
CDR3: ASGSDQPQH

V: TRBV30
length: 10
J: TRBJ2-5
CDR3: AWTKWQETQY

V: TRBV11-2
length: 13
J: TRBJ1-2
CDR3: ASSLGVTGSEGYT

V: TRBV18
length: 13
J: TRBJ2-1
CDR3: ASSQLRGLYNEQF

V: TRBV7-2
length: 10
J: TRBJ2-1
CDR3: ASSSYYNEQF

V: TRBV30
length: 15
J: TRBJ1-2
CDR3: AWYQLWKAGQDYGYT

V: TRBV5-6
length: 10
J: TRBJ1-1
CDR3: ASSLLEWEAF

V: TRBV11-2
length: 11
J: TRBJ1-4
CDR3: ATQGSGNEKLF

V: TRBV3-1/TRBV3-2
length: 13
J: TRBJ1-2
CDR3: ASSVSGEWMHGYT

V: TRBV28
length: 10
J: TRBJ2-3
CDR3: ASSLALDTQY

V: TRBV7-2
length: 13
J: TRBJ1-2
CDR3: ASSTGTGVNYGYT

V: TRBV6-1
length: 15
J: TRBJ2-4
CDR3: ASSEGNLGVAKNIQY

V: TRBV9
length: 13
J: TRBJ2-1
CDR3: ASSVELGAAYEQF

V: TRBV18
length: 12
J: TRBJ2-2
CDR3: ASSPTGNTGELF

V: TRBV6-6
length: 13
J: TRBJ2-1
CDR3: ASSYGPTPRNEQF

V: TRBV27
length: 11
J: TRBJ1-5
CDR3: ASSMSRGRPQH

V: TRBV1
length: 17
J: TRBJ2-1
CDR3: TSSQGRSGWTSGYNEQF

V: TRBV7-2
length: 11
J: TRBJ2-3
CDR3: ASSTSGGDTQY

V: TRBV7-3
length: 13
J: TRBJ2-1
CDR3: ASSSGISSYNEQF

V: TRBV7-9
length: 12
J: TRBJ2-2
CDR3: ASSLPTGAGELF

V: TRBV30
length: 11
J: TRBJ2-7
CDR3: AWARQGFNEQY

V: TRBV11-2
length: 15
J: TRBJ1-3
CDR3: ASSLRTLGTGRNTIY

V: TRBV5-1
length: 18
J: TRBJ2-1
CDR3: ASSSATRGRERDSYNEQF

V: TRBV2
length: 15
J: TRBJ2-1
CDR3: ASSENSPGLATNEQF

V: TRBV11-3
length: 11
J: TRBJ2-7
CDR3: ASSPGTSYEQY

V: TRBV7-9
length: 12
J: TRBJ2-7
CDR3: ASSLSGTGVEQY

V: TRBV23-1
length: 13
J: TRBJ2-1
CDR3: ASSQHRGKQTEQF

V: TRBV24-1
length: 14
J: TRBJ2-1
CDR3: ATSEAGSRTYNEQF

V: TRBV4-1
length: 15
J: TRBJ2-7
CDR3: ASSSPVRSSGHYEQY

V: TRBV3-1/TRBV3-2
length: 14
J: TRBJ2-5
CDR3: ASSLRGQGARETQY

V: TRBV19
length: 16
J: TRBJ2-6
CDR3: ASSIAGSSGSGANVLT

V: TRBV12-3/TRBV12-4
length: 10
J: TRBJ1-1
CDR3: ASTRGVGEAF

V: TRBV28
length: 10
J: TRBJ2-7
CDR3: ARDIDSYEQY

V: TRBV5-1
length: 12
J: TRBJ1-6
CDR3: ASSAWTDNSPLH

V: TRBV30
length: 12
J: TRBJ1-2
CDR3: AWSVRGLNIGYT

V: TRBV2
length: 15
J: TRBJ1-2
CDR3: ASSEARGQGHNYGYT

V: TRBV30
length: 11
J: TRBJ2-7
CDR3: AWSVGQTYEQY

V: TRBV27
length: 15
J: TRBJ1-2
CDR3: ASRPTWGWRVNYGYT

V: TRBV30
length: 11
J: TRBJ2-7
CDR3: AWSTGLNYEQY

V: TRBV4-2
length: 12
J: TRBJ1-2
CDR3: ASSQDRGLYGYT

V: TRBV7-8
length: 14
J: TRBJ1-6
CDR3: ASSATTGTFRSPLH

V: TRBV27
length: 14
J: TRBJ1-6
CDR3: ASRRVQGRSGSPLH

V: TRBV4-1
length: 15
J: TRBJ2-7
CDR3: ASSPGTSGRKGYEQY

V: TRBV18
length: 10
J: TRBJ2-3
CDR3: ASSARTDTQY

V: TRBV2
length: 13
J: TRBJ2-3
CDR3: ASSLLAGETDTQY

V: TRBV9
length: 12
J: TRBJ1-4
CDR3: ASSPGGPNEKLF

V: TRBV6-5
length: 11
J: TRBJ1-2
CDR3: ASSSQGADGYT

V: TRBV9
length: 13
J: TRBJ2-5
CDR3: ASSVEWAAGGAQY

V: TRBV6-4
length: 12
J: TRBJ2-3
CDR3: ASSDPTVSDTQY

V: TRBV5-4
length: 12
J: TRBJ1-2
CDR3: ASSPRTGGHGYT

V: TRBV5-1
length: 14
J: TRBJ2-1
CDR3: ASRRTSGRAGYEQF

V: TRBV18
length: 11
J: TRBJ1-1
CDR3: ASSGQVNTEAF

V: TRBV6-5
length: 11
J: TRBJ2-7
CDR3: ASIDRASYEQY

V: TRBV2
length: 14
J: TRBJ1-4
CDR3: ASRAGTGNGGEKLF